Listed below are T cell receptor beta chains from one sample, sequenced in a study of cytomegalovirus exposure and HLA in healthy donors. Clones were sequenced by immunoSEQ multiplex PCR, and TCRdb holds only the in-frame ones, with some missing. Of approximately 160,000 clones in the sample, approximately 80% are singletons; the top ten hold 2% to 3%. Material: PBMCs. The receptors originated from a middle-aged woman in good health and CMV-seropositive. CDR3s include the opening cysteine and the closing phenylalanine or tryptophan. D genes are given only for firm matches.

TRBV4-1	TRBD2	TRBJ2-3	CASSQVGRGGPGTQYF
TRBV19	.	TRBJ2-2	CASIEDAGAAGELFF
TRBV5-1	TRBD2	TRBJ2-3	CASSPGTSGGSTDTQYF
TRBV27	TRBD2	TRBJ2-3	CASRASGTDTQYF
TRBV6-5	TRBD2	TRBJ2-7	CASSSGPSGGEFQQYF
TRBV5-6	.	TRBJ2-2	CASTRGTGELFF
TRBV29-1	TRBD2	TRBJ2-1	CSVIELAGPIGSYNEQFF
TRBV11-3	.	TRBJ1-3	CASSSPRGGNTIYF
TRBV5-1	TRBD2	TRBJ2-3	CASSLGASGRPSDTQYF
TRBV2	.	TRBJ1-2	CASSSQGLNYGYTF
TRBV7-2	.	TRBJ2-1	CASSLVLAIEQFF
TRBV10-2	TRBD1	TRBJ1-3	CASSELPGTGDSGNTIYF
TRBV6-1	TRBD2	TRBJ2-2	CAGRLAGGSGELFF
TRBV30	TRBD2	TRBJ2-1	CAWSGLAGGLNEQFF
TRBV5-6	TRBD2	TRBJ2-5	CASSSEREQYF
TRBV11-3	TRBD2	TRBJ2-1	CASSSRTSGSHNEQFF
TRBV27	.	TRBJ2-7	CASSSVAEQYF
TRBV19	.	TRBJ2-2	CASSILTGTSINTGELFF
TRBV29-1	.	TRBJ1-1	CSAEGGSTEAFF
TRBV7-9	TRBD1	TRBJ1-2	CASSADRWYGYTF
TRBV4-3	TRBD2	TRBJ2-2	CASSQGLDTGELFF
TRBV11-2	.	TRBJ1-2	CASSTGQRNYGYTF
TRBV19	TRBD1	TRBJ2-5	CASRRTGEETQYF
TRBV6-1	TRBD1	TRBJ2-1	CASKGATVLEQFF
TRBV19	TRBD1	TRBJ1-1	CASTPRRGDRGRNTEAFF
TRBV6-1	TRBD2	.	CASSGETSGSYEQYF